Detailed here is one T cell receptor beta chain. Germline V CDR1 and CDR2: MNHEY, SMNVEV (reference sequence). This CDR3 region has 15 residues. The V and J ends lost 3 bases and 0 bases respectively, with 6 bases between them. The source of the sample is a study of blood T cell repertoires in COVID-19. About the research overall: Samples taken during acute and convalescent COVID-19 were collected in the United States, Italy and Spain.

The method was immunoSEQ multiplex PCR; TCRdb's version includes in-frame clones alone and lacks a portion of them. In the table there are a few hundred thousand clones, around 87% of which are singletons. The genes are TRBV27 and TRBJ1-6, with D unclear. This receptor was obtained from a woman aged 45-65 years who had recovered from COVID-19. Sequenced: PBMCs or T cells enriched from blood (not recorded which). CDR3 sequence (DNA): TGTGCCAGCAGTTTCCAGTCCTCCTATAATTCACCCCTCCACTTT. It encodes CASSFQSSYNSPLHF.